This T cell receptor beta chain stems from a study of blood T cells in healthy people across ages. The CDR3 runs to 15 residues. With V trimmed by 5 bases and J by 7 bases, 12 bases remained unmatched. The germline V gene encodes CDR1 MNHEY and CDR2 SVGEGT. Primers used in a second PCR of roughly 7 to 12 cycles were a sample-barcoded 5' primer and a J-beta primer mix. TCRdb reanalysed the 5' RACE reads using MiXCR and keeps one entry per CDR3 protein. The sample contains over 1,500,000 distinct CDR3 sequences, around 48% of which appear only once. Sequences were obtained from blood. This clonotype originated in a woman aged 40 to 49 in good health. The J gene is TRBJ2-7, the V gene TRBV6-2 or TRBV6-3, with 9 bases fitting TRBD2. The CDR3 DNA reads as TGTGCCAGCAGTGACCCGGGACTAGCCTACAATGAGCAGTACTTC. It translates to CASSDPGLAYNEQYF.